The rows below give T cell receptor beta chains drawn from one sample of a study of blood T cell repertoires in COVID-19. Produced via immunoSEQ multiplex PCR; TCRdb's table is partial and in-frame only. The data show around 69,000 clones, over 80% seen once. Sequences were obtained from peripheral blood. These receptor sequences come from a woman aged 60-75 years with acute or convalescent COVID-19. Both conserved end residues are part of each CDR3. The D gene is left open where the match is weak. Size tells how often a clone was seen (once, few, many) or the class of an expanded clone, and some rows leave it out.

d_call j_call v_call clone_size cdr3_nt cdr3_aa
TRBD1 TRBJ1-1 TRBV19 - TGTGCCAGTAGGACAGGGGCCGGAAACACTGAAGCTTTCTTT CASRTGAGNTEAFF
TRBD2 TRBJ2-3 TRBV30 once TGTGCCTGGAGATTAGCGGGGGACACAGATACGCAGTATTTT CAWRLAGDTDTQYF
TRBD1 TRBJ2-1 TRBV11-2 - TGTGCCAGCAGCGCAGGGACAGGGGAACTTGAGCAGTTCTTC CASSAGTGELEQFF
- TRBJ1-2 TRBV2 - TGTGCCAGCAGTGATTTAAACAGGGTCAAGGGTGGCTACACCTTC CASSDLNRVKGGYTF
TRBD1 TRBJ1-3 TRBV18 - TGTGCCAGCTCACCGGGACAGGGTCCTGGAAACACCATATATTTT CASSPGQGPGNTIYF
- TRBJ1-1 TRBV10-3 few TGTGCCATCAGTGAGTCGGCGGGAGGTGGTGAAGCTTTCTTT CAISESAGGGEAFF
- TRBJ1-1 TRBV11-1 - TGTGCCAGCAGCAGTCCTCCTGGACAGAGGAACACTGAAGCTTTCTTT CASSSPPGQRNTEAFF
- TRBJ2-1 TRBV11-1 - TGTGCCAGCAGCTTAGGTACAGGGAGGGGGCAGTTCTTC CASSLGTGRGQFF
- TRBJ1-5 TRBV28 once TGTGCCAGCAGTAACCCGACAGGCCCAGGTCGCAATCAGCCCCAGCATTTT CASSNPTGPGRNQPQHF
- TRBJ1-1 TRBV4-1 - TGCGCCAGCAGCCATGGTTGGGCAGGGGTGGTGAACACTGAAGCTTTCTTT CASSHGWAGVVNTEAFF
- TRBJ1-2 TRBV28 - TGTGCCAGCAGTCTACAGGGAACGGGTGGCTACACCTTC CASSLQGTGGYTF
TRBD2 TRBJ2-3 TRBV4-2 - TGTGCCAGCAGCCCAAGTTGGACTAGCGGGGGACAAGATACGCAGTATTTT CASSPSWTSGGQDTQYF